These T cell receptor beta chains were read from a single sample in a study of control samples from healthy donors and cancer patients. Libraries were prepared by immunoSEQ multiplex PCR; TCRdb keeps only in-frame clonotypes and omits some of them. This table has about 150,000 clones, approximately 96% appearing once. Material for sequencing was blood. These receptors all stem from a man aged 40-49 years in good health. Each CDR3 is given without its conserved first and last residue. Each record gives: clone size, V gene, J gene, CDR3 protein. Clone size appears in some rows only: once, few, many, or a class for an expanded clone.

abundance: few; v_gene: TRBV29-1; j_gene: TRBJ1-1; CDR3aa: SARTGPTGAF
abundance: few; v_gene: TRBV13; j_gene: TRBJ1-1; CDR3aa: ASSLGRVGNTEAF
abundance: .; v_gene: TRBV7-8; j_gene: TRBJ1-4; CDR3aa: ASSPTGQTSEKLF
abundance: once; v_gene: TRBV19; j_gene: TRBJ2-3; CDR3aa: ASSSSVGGRTDTQY
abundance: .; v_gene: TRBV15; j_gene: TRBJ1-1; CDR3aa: ATSRDLFVPF
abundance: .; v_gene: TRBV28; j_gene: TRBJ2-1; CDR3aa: ASSLPGGVNEQF
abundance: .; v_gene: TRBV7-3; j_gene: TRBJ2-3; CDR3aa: ASGLVGSTDTQY
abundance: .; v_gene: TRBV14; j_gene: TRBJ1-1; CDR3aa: ASSQEVYTEAF
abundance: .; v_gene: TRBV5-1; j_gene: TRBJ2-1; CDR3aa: ASSQGNTNEQF
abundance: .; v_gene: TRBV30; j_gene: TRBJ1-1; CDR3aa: AWSMAANTEAF
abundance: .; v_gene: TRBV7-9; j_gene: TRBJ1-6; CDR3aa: ASSVDRSSRSYNSPLH
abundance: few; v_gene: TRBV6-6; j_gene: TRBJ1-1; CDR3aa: ASRSDLTEAF
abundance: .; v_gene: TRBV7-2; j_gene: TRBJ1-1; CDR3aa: ASRRVGQGTEAF
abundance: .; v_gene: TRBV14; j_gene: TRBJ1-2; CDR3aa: ASSLSGTVNYGYT
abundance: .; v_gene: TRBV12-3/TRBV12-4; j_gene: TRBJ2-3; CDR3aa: ASSQERDTQY
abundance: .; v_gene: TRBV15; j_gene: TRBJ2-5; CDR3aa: ATSRDRGLGETQY
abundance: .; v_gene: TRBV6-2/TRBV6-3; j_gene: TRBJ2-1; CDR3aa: ASSHRLAGPYNEQF
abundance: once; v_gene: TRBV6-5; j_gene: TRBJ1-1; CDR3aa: ASNTGTEAF
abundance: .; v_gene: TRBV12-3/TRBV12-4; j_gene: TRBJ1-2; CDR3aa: ASTQGGYT
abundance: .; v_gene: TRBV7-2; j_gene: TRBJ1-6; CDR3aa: ASSRQGQPNSPLH